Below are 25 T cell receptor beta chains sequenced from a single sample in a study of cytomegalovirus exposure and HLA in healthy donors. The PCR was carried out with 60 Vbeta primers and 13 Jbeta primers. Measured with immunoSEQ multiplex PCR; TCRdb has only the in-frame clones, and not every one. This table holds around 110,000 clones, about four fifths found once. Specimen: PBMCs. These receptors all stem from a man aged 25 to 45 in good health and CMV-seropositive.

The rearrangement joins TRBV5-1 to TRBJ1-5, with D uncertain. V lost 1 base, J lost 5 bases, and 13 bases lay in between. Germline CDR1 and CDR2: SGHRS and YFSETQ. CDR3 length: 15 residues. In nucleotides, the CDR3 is TGCGCCAGCAGCTTGCTCCCAGGTGCCGATCAGCCCCAGCATTTT. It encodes CASSLLPGADQPQHF.

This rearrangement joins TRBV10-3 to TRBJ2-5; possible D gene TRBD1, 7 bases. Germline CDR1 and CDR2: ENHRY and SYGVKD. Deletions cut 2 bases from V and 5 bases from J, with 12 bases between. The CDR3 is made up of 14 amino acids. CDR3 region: CAISETGDSETQYF. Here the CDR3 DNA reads TGTGCCATCAGTGAGACAGGGGACTCGGAGACCCAGTACTTC.

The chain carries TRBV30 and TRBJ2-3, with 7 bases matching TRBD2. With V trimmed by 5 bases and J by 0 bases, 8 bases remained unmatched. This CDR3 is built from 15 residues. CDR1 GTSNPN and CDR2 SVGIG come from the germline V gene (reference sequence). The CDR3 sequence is CAWGGSGASTDTQYF. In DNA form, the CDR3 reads TGTGCCTGGGGAGGAAGCGGGGCAAGCACAGATACGCAGTATTTT.

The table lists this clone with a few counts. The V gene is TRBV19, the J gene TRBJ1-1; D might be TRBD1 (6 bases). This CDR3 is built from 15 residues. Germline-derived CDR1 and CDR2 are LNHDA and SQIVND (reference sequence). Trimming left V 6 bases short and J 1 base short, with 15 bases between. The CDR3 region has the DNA TGTGCCAGTAGCGTCCGGGACAACCAGAACACTGAAGCTTTCTTT. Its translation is CASSVRDNQNTEAFF.

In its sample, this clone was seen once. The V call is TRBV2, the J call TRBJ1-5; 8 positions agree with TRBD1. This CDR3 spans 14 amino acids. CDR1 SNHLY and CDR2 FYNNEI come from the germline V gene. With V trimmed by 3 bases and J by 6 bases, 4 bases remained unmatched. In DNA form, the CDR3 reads TGTGCCAGCAGTGAGGACAGGGAGGTTCAGCCCCAGCATTTT. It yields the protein CASSEDREVQPQHF.

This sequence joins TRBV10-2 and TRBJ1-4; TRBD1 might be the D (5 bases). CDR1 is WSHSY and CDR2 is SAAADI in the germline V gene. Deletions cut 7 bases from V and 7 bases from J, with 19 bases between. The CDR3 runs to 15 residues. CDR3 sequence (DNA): TGCGCCAGCACTGGGGGGGATACGGGTAGTGAAAAACTGTTTTTT. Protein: CASTGGDTGSEKLFF.

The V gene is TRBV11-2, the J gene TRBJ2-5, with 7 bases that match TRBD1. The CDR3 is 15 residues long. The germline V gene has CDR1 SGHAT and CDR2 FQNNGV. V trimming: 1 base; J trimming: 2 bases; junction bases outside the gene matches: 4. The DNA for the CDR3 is TGTGCCAGCAGCTTAGTTGGGACAGAACAAGAGACCCAGTACTTC. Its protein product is CASSLVGTEQETQYF. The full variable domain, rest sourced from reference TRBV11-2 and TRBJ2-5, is EAGVAQSPRYKIIEKRQSVAFWCNPISGHATLYWYQQILGQGPKLLIQFQNNGVVDDSQLPKDRFSAERLKGVDSTLKIQPAKLEDSAVYLCASSLVGTEQETQYFGPGTRLLVL.

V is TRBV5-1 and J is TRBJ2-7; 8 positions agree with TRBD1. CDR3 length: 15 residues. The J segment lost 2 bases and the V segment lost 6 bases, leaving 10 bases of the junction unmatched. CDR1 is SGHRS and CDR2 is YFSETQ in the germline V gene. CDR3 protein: CASTGQGRGTYEQYF. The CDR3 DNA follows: TGCGCCAGCACCGGACAGGGCAGGGGGACCTACGAGCAGTACTTC.

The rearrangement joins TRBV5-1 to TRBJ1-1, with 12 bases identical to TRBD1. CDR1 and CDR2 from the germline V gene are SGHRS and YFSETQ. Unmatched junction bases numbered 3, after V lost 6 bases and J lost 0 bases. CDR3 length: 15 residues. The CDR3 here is CASTRDRGLNTEAFF. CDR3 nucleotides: TGCGCCAGCACCCGGGACAGGGGGCTGAACACTGAAGCTTTCTTT. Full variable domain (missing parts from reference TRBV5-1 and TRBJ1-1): KAGVTQTPRYLIKTRGQQVTLSCSPISGHRSVSWYQQTPGQGLQFLFEYFSETQRNKGNFPGRFSGRQFSNSRSEMNVSTLELGDSALYLCASTRDRGLNTEAFFGQGTRLTVV.

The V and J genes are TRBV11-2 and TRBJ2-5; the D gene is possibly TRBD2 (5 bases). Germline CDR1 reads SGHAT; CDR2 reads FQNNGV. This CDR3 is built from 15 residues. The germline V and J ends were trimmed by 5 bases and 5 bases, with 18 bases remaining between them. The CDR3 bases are TGTGCCAGCAGCGCGAGACACTCGTGGAGGGAGACCCAGTACTTC. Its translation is CASSARHSWRETQYF.

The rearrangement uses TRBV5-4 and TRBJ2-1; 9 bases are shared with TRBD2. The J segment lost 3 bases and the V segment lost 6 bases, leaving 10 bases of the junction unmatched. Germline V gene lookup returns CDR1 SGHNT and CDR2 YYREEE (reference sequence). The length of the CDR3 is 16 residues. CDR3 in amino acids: CASTLSGSGSYNEQFF. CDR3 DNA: TGTGCCAGCACCCTGAGTGGTAGCGGGAGCTACAATGAGCAGTTCTTC. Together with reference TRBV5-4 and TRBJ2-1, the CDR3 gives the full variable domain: ETGVTQSPTHLIKTRGQQVTLRCSSQSGHNTVSWYQQALGQGPQFIFQYYREEENGRGNFPPRFSGLQFPNYSSELNVNALELDDSALYLCASTLSGSGSYNEQFFGPGTRLTVL.

The CDR3 region has the DNA TGTGCCAGCTCACTTACCACTAGCGGTTTTAACACCGGGGAGCTGTTTTTT. Its protein is CASSLTTSGFNTGELFF. The V call is TRBV18, the J call TRBJ2-2, with 8 bases aligning to TRBD2. The CDR3 has 17 amino acids. With 4 bases clipped from V and 2 bases from J, the junction kept 9 bases outside the gene matches. Germline-derived CDR1 and CDR2 are KGHSH and LQKENI.

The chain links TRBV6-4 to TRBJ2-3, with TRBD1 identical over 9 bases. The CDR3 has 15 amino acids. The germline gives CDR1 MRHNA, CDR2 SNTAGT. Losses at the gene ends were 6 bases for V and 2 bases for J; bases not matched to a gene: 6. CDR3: CASRRGTGPTDTQYF. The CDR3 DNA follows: TGTGCCAGCAGGAGGGGGACAGGGCCCACAGATACGCAGTATTTT.

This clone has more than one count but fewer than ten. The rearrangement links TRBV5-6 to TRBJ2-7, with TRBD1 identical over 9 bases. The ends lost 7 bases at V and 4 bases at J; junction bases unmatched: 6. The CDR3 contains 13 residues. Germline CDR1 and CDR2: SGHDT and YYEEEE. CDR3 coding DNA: TGTGCCAGCTTTGGACAGGGGTCGTACGAGCAGTACTTC. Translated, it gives CASFGQGSYEQYF.

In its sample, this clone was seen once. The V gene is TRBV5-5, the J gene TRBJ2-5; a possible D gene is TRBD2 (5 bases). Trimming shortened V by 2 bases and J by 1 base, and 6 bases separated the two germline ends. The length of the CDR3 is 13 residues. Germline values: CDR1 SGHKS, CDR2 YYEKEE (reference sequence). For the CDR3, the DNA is TGTGCCAGCAGCTTAGCGGTCCAAGAGACCCAGTACTTC. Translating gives CASSLAVQETQYF.

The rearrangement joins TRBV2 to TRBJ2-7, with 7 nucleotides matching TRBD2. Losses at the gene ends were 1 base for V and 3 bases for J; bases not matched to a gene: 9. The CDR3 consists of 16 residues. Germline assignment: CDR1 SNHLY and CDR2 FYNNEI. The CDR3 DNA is TGTGCCAGCAGTGAAGTAGCGGGCGGTACTAACTACGAGCAGTACTTC. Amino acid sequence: CASSEVAGGTNYEQYF.

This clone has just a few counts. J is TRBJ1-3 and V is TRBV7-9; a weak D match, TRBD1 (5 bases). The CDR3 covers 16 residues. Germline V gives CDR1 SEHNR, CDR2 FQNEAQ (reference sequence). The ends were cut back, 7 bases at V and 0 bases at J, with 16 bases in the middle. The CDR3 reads CASTSYGGISGNTIYF. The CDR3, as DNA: TGTGCCAGCACCTCGTACGGGGGAATCTCTGGAAACACCATATATTTT.

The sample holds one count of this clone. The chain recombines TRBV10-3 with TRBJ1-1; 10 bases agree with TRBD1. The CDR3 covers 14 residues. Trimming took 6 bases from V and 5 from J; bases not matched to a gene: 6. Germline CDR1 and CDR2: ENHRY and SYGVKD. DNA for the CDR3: TGTGCCATCAGAAGACAGGGGGCGCGGACTGAAGCTTTCTTT. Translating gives CAIRRQGARTEAFF.

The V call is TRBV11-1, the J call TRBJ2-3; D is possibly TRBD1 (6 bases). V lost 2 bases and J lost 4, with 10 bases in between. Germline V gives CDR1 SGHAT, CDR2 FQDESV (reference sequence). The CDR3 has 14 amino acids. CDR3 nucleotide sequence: TGTGCCAGCAGCTTACACAGGGTCCCAGATACGCAGTATTTT. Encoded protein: CASSLHRVPDTQYF. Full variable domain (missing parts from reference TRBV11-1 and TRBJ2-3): EAEVAQSPRYKITEKSQAVAFWCDPISGHATLYWYRQILGQGPELLVQFQDESVVDDSQLPKDRFSAERLKGVDSTLKIQPAELGDSAMYLCASSLHRVPDTQYFGPGTRLTVL.

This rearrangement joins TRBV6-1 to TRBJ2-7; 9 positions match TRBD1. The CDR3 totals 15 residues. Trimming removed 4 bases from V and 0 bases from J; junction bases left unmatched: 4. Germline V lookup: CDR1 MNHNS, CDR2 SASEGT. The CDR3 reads CASSVGTGSSYEQYF. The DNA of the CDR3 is TGTGCCAGCAGTGTCGGGACAGGGAGCTCCTACGAGCAGTACTTC.

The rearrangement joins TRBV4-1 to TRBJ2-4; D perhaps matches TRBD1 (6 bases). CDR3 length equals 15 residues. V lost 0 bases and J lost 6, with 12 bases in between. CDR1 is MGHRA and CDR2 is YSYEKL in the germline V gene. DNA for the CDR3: TGCGCCAGCAGCCAAGACACAGGGTACGGAAACATTCAGTACTTC. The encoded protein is CASSQDTGYGNIQYF.

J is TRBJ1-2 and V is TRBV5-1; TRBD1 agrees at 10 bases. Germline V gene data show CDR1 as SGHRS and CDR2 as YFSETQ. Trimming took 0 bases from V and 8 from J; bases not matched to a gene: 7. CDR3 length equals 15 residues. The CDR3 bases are TGCGCCAGCAGCTTGGCCAGACAGGGGGCGCGGGGCTACACCTTC. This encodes CASSLARQGARGYTF.

CDR3: CASNSGTLDTQYF. The CDR3 coding sequence is TGCGCCAGCAACTCCGGGACTCTAGATACGCAGTATTTT. The V gene is TRBV5-1, the J gene TRBJ2-3; a possible D gene is TRBD2 (6 bases). The CDR3 length is 13 residues. CDR1 SGHRS and CDR2 YFSETQ come from the germline V gene. The germline V and J ends were trimmed by 6 bases and 5 bases, with 13 bases remaining between them.

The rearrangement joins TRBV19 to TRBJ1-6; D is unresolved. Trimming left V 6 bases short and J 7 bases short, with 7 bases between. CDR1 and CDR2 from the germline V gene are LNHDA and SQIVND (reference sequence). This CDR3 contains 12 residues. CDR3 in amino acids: CASSRGNSPLHF. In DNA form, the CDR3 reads TGTGCCAGTAGCCGAGGGAATTCACCCCTCCACTTT.

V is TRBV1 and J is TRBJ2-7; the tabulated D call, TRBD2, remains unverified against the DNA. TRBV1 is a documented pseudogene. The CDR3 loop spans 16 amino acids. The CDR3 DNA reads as TGCACCAGCAGCCCCCGGTTGCGGGAGGCCTTCTACGAGCAGTACGTC. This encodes CTSSPRLREAFYEQYV.